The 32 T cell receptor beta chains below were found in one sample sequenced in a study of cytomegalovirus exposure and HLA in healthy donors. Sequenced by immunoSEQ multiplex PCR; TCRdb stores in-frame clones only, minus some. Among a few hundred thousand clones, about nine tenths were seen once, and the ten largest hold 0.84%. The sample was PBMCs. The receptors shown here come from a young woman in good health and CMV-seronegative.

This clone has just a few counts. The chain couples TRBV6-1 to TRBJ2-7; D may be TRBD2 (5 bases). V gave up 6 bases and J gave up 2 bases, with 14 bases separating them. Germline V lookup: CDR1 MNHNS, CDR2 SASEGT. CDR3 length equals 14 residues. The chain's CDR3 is CASSPQEATYEQYF. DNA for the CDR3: TGTGCCAGCAGCCCGCAGGAGGCCACCTACGAGCAGTACTTC.

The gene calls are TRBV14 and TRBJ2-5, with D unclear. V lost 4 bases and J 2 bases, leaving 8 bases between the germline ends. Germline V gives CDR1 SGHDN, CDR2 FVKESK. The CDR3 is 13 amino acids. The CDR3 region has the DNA TGTGCCAGCAGCCCCGTCCGTCAAGAGACCCAGTACTTC. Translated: CASSPVRQETQYF.

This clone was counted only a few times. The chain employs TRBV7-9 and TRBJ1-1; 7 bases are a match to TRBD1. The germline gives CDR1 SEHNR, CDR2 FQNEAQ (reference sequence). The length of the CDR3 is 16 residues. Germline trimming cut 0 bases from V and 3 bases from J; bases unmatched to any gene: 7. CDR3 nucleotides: TGTGCCAGCAGCTTAGCCGGCAGGGGGGAAGACACTGAAGCTTTCTTT. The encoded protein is CASSLAGRGEDTEAFF.

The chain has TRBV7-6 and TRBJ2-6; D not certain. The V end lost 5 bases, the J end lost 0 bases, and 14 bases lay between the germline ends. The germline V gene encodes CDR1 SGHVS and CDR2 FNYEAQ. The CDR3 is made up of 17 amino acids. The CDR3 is CASSLTLGGSGANVLTF. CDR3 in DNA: TGTGCCAGCAGCCTCACCCTCGGCGGCTCTGGGGCCAACGTCCTGACTTTC.

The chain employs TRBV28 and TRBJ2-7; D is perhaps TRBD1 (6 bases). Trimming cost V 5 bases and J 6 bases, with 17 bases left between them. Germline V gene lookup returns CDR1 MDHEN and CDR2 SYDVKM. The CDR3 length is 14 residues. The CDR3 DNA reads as TGTGCCAGCAGTCCAACGCTTCGGGACACCGAGCAGTACTTC. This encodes CASSPTLRDTEQYF. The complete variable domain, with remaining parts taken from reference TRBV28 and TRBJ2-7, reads DVKVTQSSRYLVKRTGEKVFLECVQDMDHENMFWYRQDPGLGLRLIYFSYDVKMKEKGDIPEGYSVSREKKERFSLILESASTNQTSMYLCASSPTLRDTEQYFGPGTRLTVT.

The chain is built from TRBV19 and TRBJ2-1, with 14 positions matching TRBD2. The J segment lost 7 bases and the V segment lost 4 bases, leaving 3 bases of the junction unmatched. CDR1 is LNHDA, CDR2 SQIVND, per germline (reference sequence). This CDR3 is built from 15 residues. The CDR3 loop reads CASSKTSGRVNEQFF. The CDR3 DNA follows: TGTGCCAGTAGTAAGACTAGCGGGAGGGTTAATGAGCAGTTCTTC.

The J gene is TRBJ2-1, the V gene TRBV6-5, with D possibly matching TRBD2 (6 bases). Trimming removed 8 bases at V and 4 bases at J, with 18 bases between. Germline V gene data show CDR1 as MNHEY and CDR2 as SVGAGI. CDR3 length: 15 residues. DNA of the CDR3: TGTGCCAGCCGTCCGCAACTAGCAGCTTACAATGAGCAGTTCTTC. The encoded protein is CASRPQLAAYNEQFF.

The CDR3 bases are TGTGCCAGCCGTCCCGGGACTAGTGGTACAGATACGCAGTATTTT. This gives the protein CASRPGTSGTDTQYF. This chain links TRBV11-2 with TRBJ2-3; the match to TRBD2 covers 8 bases. Germline V gives CDR1 SGHAT, CDR2 FQNNGV. The CDR3 length is 15 residues. Trimming cost V 8 bases and J 3 bases; bases outside gene matches: 10.

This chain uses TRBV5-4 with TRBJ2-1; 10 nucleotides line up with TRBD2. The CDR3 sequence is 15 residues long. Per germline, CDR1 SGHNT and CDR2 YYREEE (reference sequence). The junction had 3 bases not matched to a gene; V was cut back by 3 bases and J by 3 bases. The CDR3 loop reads CASSSLAGDYNEQFF. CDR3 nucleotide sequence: TGTGCCAGCAGCTCCCTAGCGGGAGACTACAATGAGCAGTTCTTC.

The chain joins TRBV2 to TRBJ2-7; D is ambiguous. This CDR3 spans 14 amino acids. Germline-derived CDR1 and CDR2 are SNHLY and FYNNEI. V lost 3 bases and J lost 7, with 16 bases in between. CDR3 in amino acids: CASSDLLSAREQYF. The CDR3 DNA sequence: TGTGCCAGCAGTGACCTCCTCTCAGCGCGGGAGCAGTACTTC.

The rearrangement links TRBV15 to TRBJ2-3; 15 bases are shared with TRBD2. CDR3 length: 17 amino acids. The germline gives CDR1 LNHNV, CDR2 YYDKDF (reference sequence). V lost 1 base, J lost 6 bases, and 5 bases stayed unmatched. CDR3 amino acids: CATSRGWTSGRADTQYF. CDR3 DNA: TGTGCCACCAGCAGAGGGTGGACTAGCGGGAGGGCTGATACGCAGTATTTT.

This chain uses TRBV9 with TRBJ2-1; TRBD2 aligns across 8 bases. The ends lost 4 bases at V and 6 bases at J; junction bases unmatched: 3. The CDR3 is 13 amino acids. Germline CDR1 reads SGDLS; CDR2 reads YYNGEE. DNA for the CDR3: TGTGCCAGCAGCTCCGGGACTAGCAATGAGCAGTTCTTC. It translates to CASSSGTSNEQFF.

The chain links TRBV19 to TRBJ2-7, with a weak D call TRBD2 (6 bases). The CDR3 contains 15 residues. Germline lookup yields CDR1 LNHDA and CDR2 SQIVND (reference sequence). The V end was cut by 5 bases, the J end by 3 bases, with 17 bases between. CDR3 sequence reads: CASSPSLAPLYEQYF. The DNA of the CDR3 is TGTGCCAGTAGTCCCTCACTAGCCCCCCTCTACGAGCAGTACTTC.

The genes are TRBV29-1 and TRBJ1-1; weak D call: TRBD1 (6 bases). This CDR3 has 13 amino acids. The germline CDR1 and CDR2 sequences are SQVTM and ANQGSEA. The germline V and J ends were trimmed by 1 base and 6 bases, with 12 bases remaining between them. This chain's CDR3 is CSVEGGGGPEAFF. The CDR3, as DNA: TGCAGCGTTGAAGGAGGGGGGGGCCCTGAAGCTTTCTTT.

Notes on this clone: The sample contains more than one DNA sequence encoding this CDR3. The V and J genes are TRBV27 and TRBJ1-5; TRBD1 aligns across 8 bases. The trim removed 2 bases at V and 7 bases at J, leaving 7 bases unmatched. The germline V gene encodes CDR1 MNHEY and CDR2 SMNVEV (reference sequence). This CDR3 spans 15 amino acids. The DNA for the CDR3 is TGTGCCAGCAGTTTAGGGGCAGGGGGCTTGCAGCCCCAGCATTTT. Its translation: CASSLGAGGLQPQHF.

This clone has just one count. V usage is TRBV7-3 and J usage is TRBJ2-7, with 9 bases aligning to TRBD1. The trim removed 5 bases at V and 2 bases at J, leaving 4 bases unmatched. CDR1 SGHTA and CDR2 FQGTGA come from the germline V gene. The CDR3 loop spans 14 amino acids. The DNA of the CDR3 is TGTGCCAGCAGCCGACAGGGGGGCCCCTACGAGCAGTACTTC. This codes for CASSRQGGPYEQYF.

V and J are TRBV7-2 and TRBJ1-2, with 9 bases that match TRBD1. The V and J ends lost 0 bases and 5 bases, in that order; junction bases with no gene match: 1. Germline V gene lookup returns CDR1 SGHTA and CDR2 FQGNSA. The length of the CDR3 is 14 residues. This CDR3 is CASSLAGTGYGYTF. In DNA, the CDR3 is TGTGCCAGCAGCTTAGCCGGGACAGGGTATGGCTACACCTTC.

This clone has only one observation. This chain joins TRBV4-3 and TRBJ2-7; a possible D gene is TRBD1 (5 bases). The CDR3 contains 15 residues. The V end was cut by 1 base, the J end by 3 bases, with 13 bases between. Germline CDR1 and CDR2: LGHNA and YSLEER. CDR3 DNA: TGCGCCAGCAGCCAAGCAAGGGGCCAAGTCTACGAGCAGTACTTC. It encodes CASSQARGQVYEQYF.

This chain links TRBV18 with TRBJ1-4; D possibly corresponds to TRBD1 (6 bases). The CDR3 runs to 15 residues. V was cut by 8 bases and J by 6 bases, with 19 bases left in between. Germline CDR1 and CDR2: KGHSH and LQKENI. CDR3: CASTQTGPGDEKLFF. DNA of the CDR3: TGTGCCAGCACCCAAACAGGGCCCGGGGATGAAAAACTGTTTTTT.

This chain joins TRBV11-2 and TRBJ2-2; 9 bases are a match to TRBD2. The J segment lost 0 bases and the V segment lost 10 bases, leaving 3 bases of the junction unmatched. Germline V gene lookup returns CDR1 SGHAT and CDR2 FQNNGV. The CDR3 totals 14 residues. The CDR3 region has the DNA TGTGCCACCGGCGGGAGGGCGAACACCGGGGAGCTGTTTTTT. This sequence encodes CATGGRANTGELFF.

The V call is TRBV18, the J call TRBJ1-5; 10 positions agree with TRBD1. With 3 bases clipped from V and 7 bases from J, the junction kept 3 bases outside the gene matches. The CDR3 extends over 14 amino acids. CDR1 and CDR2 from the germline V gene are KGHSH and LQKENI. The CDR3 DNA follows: TGTGCCAGCTCACCTGGGACAGGGGAACAGCCCCAGCATTTT. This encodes CASSPGTGEQPQHF.

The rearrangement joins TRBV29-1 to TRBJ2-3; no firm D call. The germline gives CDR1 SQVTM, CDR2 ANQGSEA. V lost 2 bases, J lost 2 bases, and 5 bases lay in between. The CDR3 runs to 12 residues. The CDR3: CSVEPNTDTQYF. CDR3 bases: TGCAGCGTTGAACCCAACACAGATACGCAGTATTTT.

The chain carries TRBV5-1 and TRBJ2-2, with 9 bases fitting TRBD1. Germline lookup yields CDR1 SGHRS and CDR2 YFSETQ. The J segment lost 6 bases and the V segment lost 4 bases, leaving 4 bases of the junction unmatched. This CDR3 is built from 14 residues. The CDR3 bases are TGCGCCAGCAGCAGAGGGACAGGGCCCGGGGAGCTGTTTTTT. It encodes CASSRGTGPGELFF.

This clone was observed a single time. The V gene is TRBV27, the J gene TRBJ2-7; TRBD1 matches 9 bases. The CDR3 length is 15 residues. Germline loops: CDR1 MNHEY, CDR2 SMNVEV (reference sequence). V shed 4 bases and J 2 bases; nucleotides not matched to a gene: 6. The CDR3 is CASSSLGQGTYEQYF. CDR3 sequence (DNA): TGTGCCAGCAGTTCCTTGGGACAGGGAACCTACGAGCAGTACTTC.

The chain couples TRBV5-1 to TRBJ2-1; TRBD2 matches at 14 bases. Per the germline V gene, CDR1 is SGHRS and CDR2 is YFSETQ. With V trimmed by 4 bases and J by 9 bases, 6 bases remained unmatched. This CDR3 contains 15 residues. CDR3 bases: TGCGCCAGCAGCCCGGGACTAGCGGGAGTGGCTGAGCAGTTCTTC. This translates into CASSPGLAGVAEQFF.

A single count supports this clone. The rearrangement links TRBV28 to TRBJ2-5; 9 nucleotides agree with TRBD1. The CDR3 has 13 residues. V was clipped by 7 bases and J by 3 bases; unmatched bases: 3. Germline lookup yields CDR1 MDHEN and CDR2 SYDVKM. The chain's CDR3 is CASKGQGEETQYF. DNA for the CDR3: TGTGCCAGCAAGGGACAGGGTGAAGAGACCCAGTACTTC.

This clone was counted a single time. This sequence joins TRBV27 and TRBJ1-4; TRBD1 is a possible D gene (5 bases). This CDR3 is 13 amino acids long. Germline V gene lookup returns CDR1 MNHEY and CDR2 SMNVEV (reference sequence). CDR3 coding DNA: TGTGCTTCCATGGGGGGAAATAATGAAAAACTGTTTTTT. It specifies CASMGGNNEKLFF.

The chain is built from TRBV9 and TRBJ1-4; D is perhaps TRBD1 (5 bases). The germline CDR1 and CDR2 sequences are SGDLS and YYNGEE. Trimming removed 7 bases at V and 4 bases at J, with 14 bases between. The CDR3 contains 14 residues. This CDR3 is CASGGGGVNEKLFF. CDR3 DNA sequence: TGTGCCAGCGGGGGAGGAGGGGTTAATGAAAAACTGTTTTTT.

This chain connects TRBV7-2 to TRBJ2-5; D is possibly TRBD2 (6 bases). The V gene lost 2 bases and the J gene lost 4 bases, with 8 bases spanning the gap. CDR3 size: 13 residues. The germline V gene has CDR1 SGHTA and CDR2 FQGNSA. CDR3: CASSLRRGETQYF. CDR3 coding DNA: TGTGCCAGCAGCTTAAGGAGGGGAGAGACCCAGTACTTC.

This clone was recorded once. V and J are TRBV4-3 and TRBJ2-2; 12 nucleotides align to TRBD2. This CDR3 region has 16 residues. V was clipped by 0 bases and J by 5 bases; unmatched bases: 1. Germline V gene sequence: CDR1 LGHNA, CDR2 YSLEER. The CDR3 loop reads CASSQEGLAGTGELFF. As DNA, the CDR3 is TGCGCCAGCAGCCAAGAAGGACTAGCGGGAACCGGGGAGCTGTTTTTT.

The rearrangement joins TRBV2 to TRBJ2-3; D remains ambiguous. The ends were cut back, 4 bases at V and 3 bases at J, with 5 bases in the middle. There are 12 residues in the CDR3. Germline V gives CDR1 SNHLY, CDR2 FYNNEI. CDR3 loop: CASSANTDTQYF. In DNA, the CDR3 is TGTGCCAGCAGTGCCAATACAGATACGCAGTATTTT.

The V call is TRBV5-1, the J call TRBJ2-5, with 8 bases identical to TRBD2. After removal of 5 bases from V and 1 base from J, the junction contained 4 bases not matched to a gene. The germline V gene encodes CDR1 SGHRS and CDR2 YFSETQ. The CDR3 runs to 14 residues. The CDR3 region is CASSQAGGQETQYF. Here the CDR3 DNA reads TGCGCCAGCAGTCAGGCGGGGGGCCAAGAGACCCAGTACTTC.